The 25 T cell receptor beta chains in this list originate from one sample, sequenced in a study of T cell repertoires in cytomegalovirus infection. Via MiXCR, TCRdb re-called the reads, giving one row per CDR3 protein. Of just under 550,000 distinct CDR3 sequences in the sample, 26% were seen once. The sample comprised PBMCs. The receptor source for this set is a human donor in good health (CMV status not recorded). Some clones in this sample may be carry-over from other donors' samples.

This clonotype has ten or more counts. CDR3 residues: CASSQGLADTDTQYF. CDR3 DNA: TGTGCCAGCAGCCAAGGACTAGCGGACACAGATACGCAGTATTTT. The chain carries TRBV7-3 and TRBJ2-3; TRBD2 matches 10 bases. The CDR3 spans 15 residues. Looked up from germline, CDR1 is SGHTA and CDR2 is FQGTGA. Trimming removed 5 bases from V and 2 bases from J; junction bases left unmatched: 4. Full variable domain (missing parts from reference TRBV7-3 and TRBJ2-3): GAGVSQTPSNKVTEKGKYVELRCDPISGHTALYWYRQSLGQGPEFLIYFQGTGAADDSGLPNDRFFAVRPEGSVSTLKIQRTERGDSAVYLCASSQGLADTDTQYFGPGTRLTVL.

There are many counts of this clonotype. V gene TRBV7-2 combines with J gene TRBJ2-1; 7 bases line up with TRBD1. CDR3 length equals 15 residues. V lost 5 bases and J lost 3; bases outside the gene matches: 7. Germline lookup yields CDR1 SGHTA and CDR2 FQGNSA. As DNA, the CDR3 is TGTGCCAGCAGCCCGACGACAGGGTACTACAATGAGCAGTTCTTC. Its protein is CASSPTTGYYNEQFF.

This clonotype occurred a few times. CDR3 sequence (DNA): TGTGCCACCAGCAGAGATGGAGGGAGAGGTTTCTTT. Protein: CATSRDGGRGFF. The J gene is TRBJ1-1, the V gene TRBV15; unclear D gene. The CDR3 has 12 amino acids. Trimming shortened V by 0 bases and J by 13 bases, and 12 bases separated the two germline ends. Germline-derived CDR1 and CDR2 are LNHNV and YYDKDF (reference sequence).

This clonotype has just a few counts. This sequence joins TRBV4-3 and TRBJ1-1; no firm D call. V lost 0 bases to trimming and J lost 7 bases, with 15 bases between them. Germline V lookup: CDR1 LGHNA, CDR2 YSLEER. CDR3 length: 15 residues. CDR3 protein: CASSQDSRRRGEAFF. The CDR3 region has the DNA TGCGCCAGCAGCCAAGATAGCAGGAGACGGGGTGAAGCTTTCTTT.

The genes are TRBV24-1 and TRBJ2-1, with a tentative D call TRBD1 (5 bases). Trimming shortened V by 4 bases and J by 4 bases, and 10 bases separated the two germline ends. This CDR3 is 14 amino acids long. CDR1 is KGHDR, CDR2 SFDVKD, per germline. For the CDR3, the DNA is TGTGCCACCAGTGACGGCGACAGATACAATGAGCAGTTCTTC. Residues: CATSDGDRYNEQFF.

The chain employs TRBV15 and TRBJ1-5; 8 bases line up with TRBD1. Looked up from germline, CDR1 is LNHNV and CDR2 is YYDKDF (reference sequence). J gave up 5 bases and V 3 bases, and 3 bases lay outside the gene matches. The CDR3 length is 14 residues. In DNA form, the CDR3 reads TGTGCCACCAGCAGGTCAGGGGGCGATCAGCCCCAGCATTTT. It encodes CATSRSGGDQPQHF.

This clonotype was observed a handful of times. DNA of the CDR3: TGTGCCAGCAGTTTAGCGCGAAAGGGTTACGAGCAGTACTTC. Protein product: CASSLARKGYEQYF. The gene calls are TRBV12-3 or TRBV12-4 and TRBJ2-7; no firm D call. Trimming removed 0 bases at V and 4 bases at J, with 10 bases between. The CDR3 spans 14 residues.

The gene calls are TRBV7-8 and TRBJ2-1; 7 bases fit TRBD2. Germline V gives CDR1 SGHVS, CDR2 FQNEAQ. With 8 bases clipped from V and 5 bases from J, the junction kept 18 bases outside the gene matches. The CDR3 loop spans 17 amino acids. CDR3 in amino acids: CASCRPLGGAGDNEQFF. For the CDR3, the DNA is TGTGCCAGCTGTCGCCCCCTGGGAGGGGCGGGCGACAATGAGCAGTTCTTC.

This clonotype was seen only a few times. The chain uses TRBV6-2 or TRBV6-3 and TRBJ2-1, with a tentative D call TRBD1 (5 bases). The CDR3 length is 12 residues. Per germline, CDR1 MNHEY and CDR2 SVGEGT. The ends were cut back, 8 bases at V and 6 bases at J, with 11 bases in the middle. In nucleotides, the CDR3 is TGTGCCAGCGGGAAAGACAGCAATGAGCAGTTCTTC. Translating it yields CASGKDSNEQFF.

This clonotype has at least ten counts. This sequence joins TRBV7-2 and TRBJ2-5; D remains unclear. This CDR3 has 17 amino acids. Germline CDR1 is SGHTA and CDR2 is FQGNSA. V was clipped by 4 bases and J by 4 bases, with 22 bases between them. DNA for the CDR3: TGTGCCAGCAGCTCTAGAGTCGGGTCCAACTACGGAGAGACCCAGTACTTC. This translates into CASSSRVGSNYGETQYF.

This clonotype occurred a few times. The rearrangement uses TRBV12-3 or TRBV12-4 and TRBJ2-4; the D gene is possibly TRBD1 (5 bases). CDR3 length equals 15 residues. V gave up 3 bases and J gave up 2 bases, with 11 bases separating them. CDR3 amino acids: CASSFRGGTKNIQYF. As DNA, the CDR3 is TGTGCCAGCAGTTTTAGGGGTGGGACCAAAAACATTCAGTACTTC.

The V call is TRBV7-2, the J call TRBJ1-1; D is undetermined. Germline V gene lookup returns CDR1 SGHTA and CDR2 FQGNSA. This CDR3 is 14 amino acids long. V shed 5 bases and J shed 3 bases, with 13 bases lying between them. This CDR3 is CASSPSRSDTEAFF. For the CDR3, the DNA is TGTGCCAGCAGCCCCAGTAGGTCGGACACTGAAGCTTTCTTT.

The chain uses TRBV6-1 and TRBJ2-5; D not resolved. Germline CDR1 reads MNHNS; CDR2 reads SASEGT. The CDR3 covers 13 residues. V shed 5 bases and J shed 1 base, with 8 bases lying between them. CDR3 region: CASSRNLQETQYF. CDR3 sequence (DNA): TGTGCCAGCAGTCGAAATCTCCAAGAGACCCAGTACTTC.

There are a few counts of this clonotype. This chain links TRBV7-9 with TRBJ2-5; 10 nucleotides match TRBD1. The V gene end was trimmed by 0 bases and the J gene end by 5 bases; junction bases not matched to a gene: 3. CDR1 is SEHNR, CDR2 FQNEAQ, per germline (reference sequence). This CDR3 has 15 residues. This chain's CDR3 is CASSLATGGGETQYF. CDR3 nucleotide sequence: TGTGCCAGCAGCTTAGCGACAGGGGGCGGGGAGACCCAGTACTTC.

This sequence joins TRBV14 and TRBJ2-5, with D unclear. The CDR3 is made up of 14 amino acids. CDR1 is SGHDN, CDR2 FVKESK, per germline. The V and J ends lost 1 base and 5 bases respectively, with 11 bases between them. The CDR3 region has the DNA TGTGCCAGCAGCCAAGCTCGCGTACTGGAGACCCAGTACTTC. Translation gives CASSQARVLETQYF. Full variable domain (missing parts from reference TRBV14 and TRBJ2-5): EAGVTQFPSHSVIEKGQTVTLRCDPISGHDNLYWYRRVMGKEIKFLLHFVKESKQDESGMPNNRFLAERTGGTYSTLKVQPAELEDSGVYFCASSQARVLETQYFGPGTRLLVL.

This clonotype was observed once. The J gene is TRBJ2-4, the V gene TRBV20-1; TRBD1 matches at 9 bases. From germline, CDR1 is DFQATT and CDR2 SNEGSKA (reference sequence). Trimming cost V 6 bases and J 1 base; bases outside gene matches: 7. The CDR3 contains 15 residues. CDR3 amino acids: CSAVGTGRAKNIQYF. CDR3 nucleotides: TGCAGTGCCGTAGGGACAGGGAGGGCCAAAAACATTCAGTACTTC.

This clonotype has just a few counts. The CDR3 DNA reads TGTGCCATCAGAGGAGACACGGCGGGTCAGCCCCAGCATTTT. Encoded protein: CAIRGDTAGQPQHF. This chain connects TRBV10-3 to TRBJ1-5; D gene unclear. Trimming cost V 6 bases and J 6 bases, with 15 bases left between them. The CDR3 is 14 amino acids. From germline, CDR1 is ENHRY and CDR2 SYGVKD.

This clonotype was observed a few times. The V gene is TRBV19, the J gene TRBJ1-1; 8 bases line up with TRBD1. The CDR3 has 15 residues. Germline assignment: CDR1 LNHDA and CDR2 SQIVND (reference sequence). V trimming: 3 bases; J trimming: 1 base; junction bases outside the gene matches: 4. CDR3 sequence reads: CASSIPRGQNTEAFF. The CDR3 DNA follows: TGTGCCAGTAGTATTCCCAGGGGGCAGAACACTGAAGCTTTCTTT.

This clonotype has just a few counts. The J gene is TRBJ2-1, the V gene TRBV7-8; D is perhaps TRBD2 (5 bases). Trimming cost V 5 bases and J 9 bases, with 11 bases left between them. Looked up from germline, CDR1 is SGHVS and CDR2 is FQNEAQ. The CDR3 sequence is 12 residues long. The CDR3 loop reads CASSQGLTEQFF. The CDR3 bases are TGTGCCAGCAGCCAAGGACTGACTGAGCAGTTCTTC.

As to this clonotype: Given the absence of the conserved phenylalanine or tryptophan at the CDR3 end, a read error is likely. This rearrangement joins TRBV7-9 to TRBJ1-5, with D hard to call. The CDR3 sequence is 15 residues long. In germline, CDR1 is SEHNR, CDR2 FQNEAQ (reference sequence). V was pared by 5 bases and J by 0 bases, with 11 bases between. CDR3 amino acids: CASSQAGNSNQPQHS. CDR3 nucleotide sequence: TGTGCCAGCAGCCAAGCCGGGAATAGCAATCAGCCCCAGCATTCT.

This clonotype was seen once. The gene calls are TRBV28 and TRBJ1-4; D not resolved. Deletions cut 2 bases from V and 7 bases from J, with 14 bases between. This CDR3 contains 15 residues. Germline assignment: CDR1 MDHEN and CDR2 SYDVKM. The CDR3 coding sequence is TGTGCCAGCAGTTTACGGGCAGTACGGAGTGAAAAACTGTTTTTT. Translation gives CASSLRAVRSEKLFF.

This chain links TRBV19 with TRBJ1-1, with 8 bases lining up with TRBD1. The CDR3 runs to 15 residues. Germline values: CDR1 LNHDA, CDR2 SQIVND (reference sequence). J lost 1 base, V lost 7 bases, and 8 bases had no gene match. The CDR3 protein is CASIETGVGNTEAFF. CDR3 nucleotides: TGTGCCAGTATCGAGACAGGGGTCGGGAACACTGAAGCTTTCTTT.

The chain couples TRBV2 to TRBJ2-5; D is unresolved. The CDR3 has 11 residues. Germline V gene data show CDR1 as SNHLY and CDR2 as FYNNEI. V was trimmed by 8 bases and J by 4 bases, leaving 8 bases between them. The CDR3 DNA follows: TGTGCCAGCGCTGGGCCAGAGACCCAGTACTTC. It specifies CASAGPETQYF.

This clonotype is a singleton in its sample. The V gene is TRBV20-1, the J gene TRBJ2-1; TRBD2 matches at 10 bases. The CDR3 totals 15 residues. With 5 bases clipped from V and 9 bases from J, the junction kept 13 bases outside the gene matches. Germline CDR1 DFQATT, CDR2 SNEGSKA (reference sequence). As DNA, the CDR3 is TGCAGTGCTCCCAAGGGGCTAGCGGGAGAAGGTGAGCAGTTCTTC. Amino acids: CSAPKGLAGEGEQFF.

This clonotype occurred a few times. This rearrangement joins TRBV6-5 to TRBJ2-5; 12 nucleotides match TRBD2. The CDR3 consists of 15 residues. Looked up from germline, CDR1 is MNHEY and CDR2 is SVGAGI. The trim removed 5 bases at V and 3 bases at J, leaving 4 bases unmatched. CDR3 in DNA: TGTGCCAGCAGTAATCGACTAGCGGGAGAAGAGACCCAGTACTTC. This translates into CASSNRLAGEETQYF.